Presented here are 13 T cell receptor beta chains from one specimen sequenced in a study of cytomegalovirus exposure and HLA in healthy donors. The PCR used 60 Vbeta and 13 Jbeta primers. TCRdb's table, derived via immunoSEQ multiplex PCR, lists solely in-frame clones and lacks some. This table holds tens of thousands of clones. Sequencing was done on a sample of PBMCs. The receptor set was obtained from a woman aged 55-70 years in good health and CMV-seronegative.

The CDR3 DNA follows: TGTGCCAGCAGCTTAACCACTAGCGGGGATTTGTTTTTT. Protein sequence: CASSLTTSGDLFF. The chain carries TRBV7-3 and TRBJ2-2; the match to TRBD2 covers 10 bases. Per the germline V gene, CDR1 is SGHTA and CDR2 is FQGTGA. Trimming took 0 bases from V and 15 from J; bases not matched to a gene: 4. CDR3 length: 13 residues. The full variable domain, rest sourced from reference TRBV7-3 and TRBJ2-2, is GAGVSQTPSNKVTEKGKYVELRCDPISGHTALYWYRQSLGQGPEFLIYFQGTGAADDSGLPNDRFFAVRPEGSVSTLKIQRTERGDSAVYLCASSLTTSGDLFFGEGSRLTVL.

The chain joins TRBV29-1 to TRBJ1-1, with D uncertain. The CDR3 loop spans 13 amino acids. Germline CDR1 SQVTM, CDR2 ANQGSEA. Trimming took 0 bases from V and 0 from J, leaving 5 bases between them. The CDR3 protein is CSVEEHMNTEAFF. CDR3 nucleotide sequence: TGCAGCGTTGAAGAACACATGAACACTGAAGCTTTCTTT. Together with reference TRBV29-1 and TRBJ1-1, the CDR3 gives the full variable domain: SAVISQKPSRDICQRGTSLTIQCQVDSQVTMMFWYRQQPGQSLTLIATANQGSEATYESGFVIDKFPISRPNLTFSTLTVSNMSPEDSSIYLCSVEEHMNTEAFFGQGTRLTVV.

The chain joins TRBV5-4 to TRBJ1-2; TRBD1 might be the D (6 bases). Between the trimmed V and J ends, which lost 3 bases and 5 bases, there was a span of 11 bases. The CDR3 extends over 13 amino acids. Germline lookup yields CDR1 SGHNT and CDR2 YYREEE (reference sequence). The CDR3 region has the DNA TGTGCCAGCAGCTATCCAGGGGAATATGGCTACACCTTC. Protein: CASSYPGEYGYTF.

The chain links TRBV27 to TRBJ2-3, with D possibly being TRBD1 (6 bases). Germline CDR1 MNHEY, CDR2 SMNVEV (reference sequence). This CDR3 comprises 12 residues. The V end lost 6 bases, the J end lost 5 bases, and 9 bases lay between the germline ends. CDR3 loop: CASSPGVDTQYF. The CDR3 nucleotides read TGTGCCAGCAGCCCAGGGGTAGATACGCAGTATTTT.

V and J are TRBV6-6 and TRBJ1-3; maybe TRBD1 (6 bases). The ends were cut back, 7 bases at V and 4 bases at J, with 14 bases in the middle. Germline CDR1 is MNHNY and CDR2 is SVGAGI (reference sequence). The CDR3 extends over 14 amino acids. DNA of the CDR3: TGTGCCAGCATACGAACAACAGGGGGAAACACCATATATTTT. Protein: CASIRTTGGNTIYF.

The chain employs TRBV7-3 and TRBJ1-3, with D tentatively TRBD1 (5 bases). The CDR3 sequence is 16 residues long. V was trimmed by 5 bases and J by 4 bases, leaving 18 bases between them. Per germline, CDR1 SGHTA and CDR2 FQGTGA. CDR3 sequence (DNA): TGTGCCAGCAGCCAAAAGGAGGGGTTCTCGGGAAACACCATATATTTT. This translates into CASSQKEGFSGNTIYF.

This chain joins TRBV19 and TRBJ1-2; D not resolved. Germline V gene sequence: CDR1 LNHDA, CDR2 SQIVND (reference sequence). V was shortened by 8 bases and J by 8 bases, with 15 bases between the two germline ends. The CDR3 is made up of 12 amino acids. CDR3 loop: CASAPSGRGYTF. The CDR3 DNA follows: TGTGCCAGTGCCCCCTCAGGTAGAGGCTACACCTTC.

The chain uses TRBV6-1 and TRBJ2-1; 8 bases map to TRBD2. Trimming took 7 bases from V and 5 from J; bases not matched to a gene: 10. The CDR3 loop spans 15 amino acids. Looked up from germline, CDR1 is MNHNS and CDR2 is SASEGT. CDR3 protein: CASTEGGRTHNEQFF. The DNA of the CDR3 is TGTGCCAGCACGGAAGGCGGGAGGACCCACAATGAGCAGTTCTTC.

The chain links TRBV21-1 to TRBJ2-1; the table calls TRBD2, which could not be checked here. TRBV21-1 is designated a pseudogene. The length of the CDR3 is 20 residues. CDR3 nucleotides: TGTGCCAGCAGCAATCCGGGACTAGCGGGAGGCCAGAGCTCCTACAATGAGCAGTTCTTC. This encodes CASSNPGLAGGQSSYNEQFF.

This sequence joins TRBV18 and TRBJ2-5; the match to TRBD2 covers 9 bases. V dropped 3 bases and J dropped 3; count of bases not matched to a gene: 5. Germline V gene data show CDR1 as KGHSH and CDR2 as LQKENI. The CDR3 has 15 amino acids. The chain's CDR3 is CASSPTTSGKETQYF. The CDR3 DNA sequence: TGTGCCAGCTCACCCACGACTAGCGGAAAAGAGACCCAGTACTTC. Combining the CDR3 with reference TRBV18 and TRBJ2-5 gives the whole variable domain NAGVMQNPRHLVRRRGQEARLRCSPMKGHSHVYWYRQLPEEGLKFMVYLQKENIIDESGMPKERFSAEFPKEGPSILRIQQVVRGDSAAYFCASSPTTSGKETQYFGPGTRLLVL.

The genes are TRBV6-5 and TRBJ2-5, with D tentatively TRBD1 (6 bases). The CDR3 runs to 12 residues. Per germline, CDR1 MNHEY and CDR2 SVGAGI. V lost 9 bases to trimming and J lost 0 bases, with 8 bases between them. The CDR3 DNA is TGTGCCAGTCGGACAGACCAAGAGACCCAGTACTTC. Translating it yields CASRTDQETQYF.

The chain joins TRBV9 to TRBJ2-5, with unresolved D. The CDR3 sequence is 13 residues long. Per germline, CDR1 SGDLS and CDR2 YYNGEE. V shed 2 bases and J shed 2 bases, with 7 bases lying between them. The CDR3 coding sequence is TGTGCCAGCAGCGTTTCCGCGCAAGAGACCCAGTACTTC. It translates to CASSVSAQETQYF.

V is TRBV27 and J is TRBJ1-1; D is ambiguous. The length of the CDR3 is 17 residues. CDR1 MNHEY and CDR2 SMNVEV come from the germline V gene (reference sequence). Trimming took 0 bases from V and 3 from J, leaving 17 bases between them. The CDR3 loop is CASSLSIGGSLDTEAFF. The CDR3 DNA is TGTGCCAGCAGTTTATCGATAGGCGGTAGCCTGGACACTGAAGCTTTCTTT.